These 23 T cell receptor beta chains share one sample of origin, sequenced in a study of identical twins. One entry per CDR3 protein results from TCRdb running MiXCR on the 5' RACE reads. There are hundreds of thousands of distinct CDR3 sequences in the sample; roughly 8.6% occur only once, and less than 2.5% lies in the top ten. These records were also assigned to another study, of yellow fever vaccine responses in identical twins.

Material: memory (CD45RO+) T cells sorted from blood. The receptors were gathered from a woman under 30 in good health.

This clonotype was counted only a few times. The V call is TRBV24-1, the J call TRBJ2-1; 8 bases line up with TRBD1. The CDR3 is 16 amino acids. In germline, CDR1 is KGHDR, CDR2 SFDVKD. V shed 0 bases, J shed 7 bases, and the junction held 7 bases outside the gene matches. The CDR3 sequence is CATSDLPWTGRNEQFF. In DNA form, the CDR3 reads TGTGCCACCAGTGATTTGCCCTGGACAGGGCGGAATGAGCAGTTCTTC.

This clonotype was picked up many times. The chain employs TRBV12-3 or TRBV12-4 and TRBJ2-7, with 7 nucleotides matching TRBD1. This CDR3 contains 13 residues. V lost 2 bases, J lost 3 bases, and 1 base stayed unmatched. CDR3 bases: TGTGCCAGCAGTTTATCAGGGGGCTACGAGCAGTACTTC. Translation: CASSLSGGYEQYF.

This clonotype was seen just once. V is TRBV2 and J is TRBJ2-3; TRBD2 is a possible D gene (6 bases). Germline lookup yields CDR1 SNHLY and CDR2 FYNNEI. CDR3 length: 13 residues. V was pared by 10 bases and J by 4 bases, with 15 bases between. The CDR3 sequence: CATQAGYSDTQYF. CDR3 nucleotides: TGTGCCACCCAAGCGGGCTACTCAGATACGCAGTATTTT.

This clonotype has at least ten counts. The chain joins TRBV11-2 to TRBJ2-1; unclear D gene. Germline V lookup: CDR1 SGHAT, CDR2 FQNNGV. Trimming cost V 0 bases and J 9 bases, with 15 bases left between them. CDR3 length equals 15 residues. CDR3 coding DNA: TGTGCCAGCAGCTTAGATTCCCGGGCAGGATTTGAGCAGTTCTTC. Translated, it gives CASSLDSRAGFEQFF.

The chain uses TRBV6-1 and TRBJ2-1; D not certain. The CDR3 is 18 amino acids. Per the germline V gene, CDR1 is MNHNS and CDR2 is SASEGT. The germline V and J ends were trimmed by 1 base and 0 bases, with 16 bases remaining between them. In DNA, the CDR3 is TGTGCCAGCAGTGAAGAGTCGGAGTGGCTATCCTCCTACAATGAGCAGTTCTTC. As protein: CASSEESEWLSSYNEQFF.

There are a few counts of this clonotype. This CDR3 reads CASSSPQGSATGELFF. CDR3 nucleotides: TGTGCCAGCAGCTCCCCACAGGGTTCGGCCACCGGGGAGCTGTTTTTT. The chain uses TRBV6-1 and TRBJ2-2; possible D gene TRBD1, 6 bases. There are 16 residues in the CDR3. Germline assignment: CDR1 MNHNS and CDR2 SASEGT. Trimming stripped 6 bases from V and 4 bases from J, with 18 bases between.

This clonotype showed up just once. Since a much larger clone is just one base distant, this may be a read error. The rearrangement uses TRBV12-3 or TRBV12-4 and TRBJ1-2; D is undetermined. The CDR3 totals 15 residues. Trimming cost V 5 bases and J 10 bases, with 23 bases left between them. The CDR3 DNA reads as TGTGCCAGCAGTCGAAGTACCGGGAATTCTTTTGCCTACACCTTC. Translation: CASSRSTGNSFAYTF.

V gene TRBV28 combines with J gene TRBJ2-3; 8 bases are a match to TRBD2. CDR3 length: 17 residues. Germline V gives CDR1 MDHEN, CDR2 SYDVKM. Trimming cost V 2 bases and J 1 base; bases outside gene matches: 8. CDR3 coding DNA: TGTGCCAGCAGTTTAGAGGCCGGGGGGGCCGGCACAGATACGCAGTATTTT. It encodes CASSLEAGGAGTDTQYF.

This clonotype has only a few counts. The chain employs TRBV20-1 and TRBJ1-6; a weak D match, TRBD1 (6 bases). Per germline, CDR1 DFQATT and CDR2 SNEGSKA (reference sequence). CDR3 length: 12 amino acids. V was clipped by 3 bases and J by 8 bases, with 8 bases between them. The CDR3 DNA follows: TGCAGTGCTAGGGCAGGGGATTCACCCCTCCACTTT. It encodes CSARAGDSPLHF.

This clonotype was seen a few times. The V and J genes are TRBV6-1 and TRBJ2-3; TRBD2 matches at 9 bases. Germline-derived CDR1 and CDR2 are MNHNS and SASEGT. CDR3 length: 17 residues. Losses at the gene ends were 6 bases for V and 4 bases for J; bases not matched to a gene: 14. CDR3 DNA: TGTGCCAGCAGACCGCGGGCTAGCGGGACCTATCCAGATACGCAGTATTTT. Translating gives CASRPRASGTYPDTQYF.

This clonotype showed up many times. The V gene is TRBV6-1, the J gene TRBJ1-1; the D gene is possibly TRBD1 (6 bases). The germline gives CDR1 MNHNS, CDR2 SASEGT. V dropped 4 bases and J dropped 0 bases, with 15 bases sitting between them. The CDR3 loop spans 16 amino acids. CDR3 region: CASSANRVFVNTEAFF. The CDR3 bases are TGTGCCAGCAGTGCCAACAGGGTATTTGTGAACACTGAAGCTTTCTTT.

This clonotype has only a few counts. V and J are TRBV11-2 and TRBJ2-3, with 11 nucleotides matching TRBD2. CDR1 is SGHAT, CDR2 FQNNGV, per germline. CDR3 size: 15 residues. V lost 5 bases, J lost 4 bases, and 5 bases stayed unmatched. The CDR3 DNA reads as TGTGCCAGCAGCGCAACTAGCGGGGGATCAGATACGCAGTATTTT. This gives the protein CASSATSGGSDTQYF.

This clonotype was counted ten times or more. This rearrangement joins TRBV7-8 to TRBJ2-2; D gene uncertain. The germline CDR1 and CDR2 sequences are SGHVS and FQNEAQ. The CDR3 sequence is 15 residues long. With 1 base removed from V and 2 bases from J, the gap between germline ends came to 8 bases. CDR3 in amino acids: CASSLVTTNTGELFF. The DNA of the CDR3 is TGTGCCAGCAGCTTAGTTACCACAAACACCGGGGAGCTGTTTTTT.

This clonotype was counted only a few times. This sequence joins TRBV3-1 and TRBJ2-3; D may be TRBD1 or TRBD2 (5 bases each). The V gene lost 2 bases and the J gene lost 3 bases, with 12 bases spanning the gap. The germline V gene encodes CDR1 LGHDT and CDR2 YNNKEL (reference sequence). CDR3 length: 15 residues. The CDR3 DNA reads TGTGCCAGCAGCCAATGGGACCGTCCTACAGATACGCAGTATTTT. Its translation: CASSQWDRPTDTQYF.

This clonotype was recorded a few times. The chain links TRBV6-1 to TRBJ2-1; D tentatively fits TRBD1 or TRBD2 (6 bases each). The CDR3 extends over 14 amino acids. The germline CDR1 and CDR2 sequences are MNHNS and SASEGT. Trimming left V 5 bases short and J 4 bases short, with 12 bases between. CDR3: CASSPGAKYNEQFF. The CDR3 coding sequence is TGTGCCAGCAGTCCGGGGGCGAAGTACAATGAGCAGTTCTTC.

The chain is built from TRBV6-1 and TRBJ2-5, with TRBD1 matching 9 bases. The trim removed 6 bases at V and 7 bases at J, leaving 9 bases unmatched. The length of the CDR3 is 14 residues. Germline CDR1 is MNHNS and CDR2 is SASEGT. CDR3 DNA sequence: TGTGCCAGCAGAACCGGGACAGGGTTTGGGACCCAGTACTTC. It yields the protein CASRTGTGFGTQYF.

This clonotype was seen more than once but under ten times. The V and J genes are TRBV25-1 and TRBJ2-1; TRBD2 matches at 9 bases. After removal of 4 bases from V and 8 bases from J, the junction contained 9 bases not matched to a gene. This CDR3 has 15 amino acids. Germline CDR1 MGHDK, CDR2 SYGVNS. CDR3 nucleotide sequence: TGTGCCAGCAGTGCCCCGGGACTAGCATCCCATGAGCAGTTCTTC. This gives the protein CASSAPGLASHEQFF.

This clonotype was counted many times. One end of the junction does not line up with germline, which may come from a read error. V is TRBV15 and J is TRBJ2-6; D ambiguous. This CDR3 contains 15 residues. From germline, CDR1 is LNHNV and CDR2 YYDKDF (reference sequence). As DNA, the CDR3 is TGTGCCACCAGCGGAGAGGACTCTGGGGCCAACGTCCTGACTTTC. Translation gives CATSGEDSGANVLTF.

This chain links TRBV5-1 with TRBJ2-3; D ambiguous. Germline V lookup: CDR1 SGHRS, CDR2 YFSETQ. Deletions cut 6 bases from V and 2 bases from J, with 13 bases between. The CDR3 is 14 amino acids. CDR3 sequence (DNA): TGCGCCAGCACCCCCGGAACCCTCACAGATACGCAGTATTTT. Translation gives CASTPGTLTDTQYF.

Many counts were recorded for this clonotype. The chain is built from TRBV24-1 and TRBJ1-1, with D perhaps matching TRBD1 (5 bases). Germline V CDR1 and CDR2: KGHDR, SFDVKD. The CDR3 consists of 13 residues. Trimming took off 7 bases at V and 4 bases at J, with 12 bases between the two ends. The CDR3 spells CATRGHGGTEAFF. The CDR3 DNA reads TGTGCCACCAGAGGCCACGGGGGCACTGAAGCTTTCTTT.

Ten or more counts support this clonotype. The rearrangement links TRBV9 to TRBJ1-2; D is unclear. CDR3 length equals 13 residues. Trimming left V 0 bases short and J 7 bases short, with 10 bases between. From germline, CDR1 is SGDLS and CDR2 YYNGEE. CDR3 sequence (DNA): TGTGCCAGCAGCGTAGGTCGGCTAGGTGGCTACACCTTC. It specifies CASSVGRLGGYTF.

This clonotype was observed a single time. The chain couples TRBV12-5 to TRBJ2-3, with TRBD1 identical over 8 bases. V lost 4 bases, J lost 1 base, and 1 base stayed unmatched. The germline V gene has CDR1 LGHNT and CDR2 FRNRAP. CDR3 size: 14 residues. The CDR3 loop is CASGSGQGTDTQYF. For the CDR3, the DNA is TGTGCTAGTGGTTCGGGACAGGGCACAGATACGCAGTATTTT.

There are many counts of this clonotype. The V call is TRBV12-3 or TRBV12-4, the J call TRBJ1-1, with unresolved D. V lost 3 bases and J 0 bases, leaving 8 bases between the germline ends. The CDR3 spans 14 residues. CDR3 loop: CASSLRFMNTEAFF. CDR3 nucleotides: TGTGCCAGCAGTTTGAGGTTTATGAACACTGAAGCTTTCTTT.